This entry features one T cell receptor (beta chain) sequence. Its antigen remains unidentified. This sample is part of a study of CD8 T cells in ankylosing spondylitis. Study-level points and caveats: Matched synovial fluid from ankylosing spondylitis patients was reported to be enriched for disease-linked clones.

Molecular-barcoded quantitative 5'-RACE produced these TCR beta libraries. MiXCR, run by TCRdb on the 5' RACE reads, gives a single entry per CDR3 protein. This table holds nearly 250,000 distinct CDR3 sequences, under 35% found once. The CDR3 is 13 residues long. CDR1 SGHRS and CDR2 YFSETQ come from the germline V gene. The trim removed 1 base at V and 9 bases at J, leaving 4 bases unmatched. The chain links TRBV5-1 to TRBJ2-4, with 7 bases aligning to TRBD1. Source material: blood, either unsorted or a sorted T cell fraction (not recorded which). This receptor was taken from a male donor with ankylosing spondylitis or in good health (not recorded which). The CDR3, as DNA: TGCGCCAGCAGCTTGAAGGGGGCGGGCATTCAGTACTTC. Protein sequence: CASSLKGAGIQYF.